Listed below are T cell receptor beta chains from one sample, sequenced in a study of T cell changes during pregnancy in multiple sclerosis. TCRdb's copy holds only in-frame clones and misses some; the assay was immunoSEQ multiplex PCR. The repertoire includes approximately 79,000 clones, 80% to 95% of them detected once, and less than 0.75% sits in the top ten. The sample here was peripheral blood, taken in the second trimester of pregnancy. The receptors were sampled from a female donor in good health, enrolled as a control in a pregnancy study. Both conserved end residues are part of each CDR3. D genes are given only for firm matches. Clone size appears in some rows only: once, few, many, or a class for an expanded clone.

clone size,D gene,V gene,J gene,CDR3 protein,CDR3 DNA
NA,TRBD1,TRBV4-3,TRBJ1-1,CASSQGGGTAEAFF,TGCGCCAGCAGCCAAGGAGGGGGGACAGCTGAAGCTTTCTTT
NA,NA,TRBV29-1,TRBJ1-2,CSVEHPDIRFNYGYTF,TGCAGCGTCGAACACCCGGACATTCGTTTTAACTATGGCTACACCTTC
NA,NA,TRBV7-2,TRBJ1-1,CASSIGSGTEAFF,TGTGCCAGCAGCATAGGGTCCGGGACAGAAGCTTTCTTT
NA,NA,TRBV5-6,TRBJ1-2,CASSLVYSPTFAGYTF,TGTGCCAGCAGCTTGGTATACTCACCTACCTTCGCTGGCTACACCTTC
NA,TRBD1,TRBV9,TRBJ2-1,CASSGTGGVGLVVDGEQFF,TGTGCCAGCAGCGGGACAGGGGGAGTTGGTCTGGTGGTTGATGGGGAGCAGTTCTTC
NA,TRBD1,TRBV14,TRBJ1-2,CASSQQTDRATGYTF,TGTGCCAGCAGCCAACAGACAGACAGGGCCACTGGCTACACCTTC
NA,TRBD1,TRBV9,TRBJ2-6,CASSGRTGGAGANVLTF,TGTGCCAGCAGCGGGCGGACAGGGGGCGCTGGGGCCAACGTCCTGACTTTC
NA,TRBD1,TRBV18,TRBJ1-6,CASSPGTGSSYNSPLHF,TGTGCCAGCTCACCAGGGACAGGGAGCTCCTATAATTCACCCCTCCACTTT
NA,TRBD2,TRBV27,TRBJ2-7,CASNSGSGGTYEQYF,TGTGCCAGCAATTCAGGGAGCGGGGGCACCTACGAGCAGTACTTC
NA,NA,TRBV19,TRBJ1-2,CASSIPAANYGYTF,TGTGCCAGTAGTATTCCTGCGGCGAACTATGGCTACACCTTC
NA,NA,TRBV5-6,TRBJ2-7,CASRRDRAYEQYF,TGTGCCAGCAGACGTGACAGAGCCTACGAGCAGTACTTC
NA,TRBD1,TRBV7-3,TRBJ2-1,CASSLTGGYNEQFF,TGTGCCAGCAGCTTGACAGGGGGCTACAATGAGCAGTTCTTC
NA,NA,TRBV7-9,TRBJ2-1,CASSLEQDYYNEQFF,TGTGCCAGCAGCTTAGAGCAGGATTACTACAATGAGCAGTTCTTC
NA,NA,TRBV2,TRBJ1-2,CASSEDLANYGYTF,TGTGCCAGCAGTGAGGATCTAGCTAACTATGGCTACACCTTC
NA,NA,TRBV19,TRBJ1-5,CASSLQNQPQHF,TGTGCCAGTAGCCTACAGAATCAGCCCCAGCATTTT
NA,NA,TRBV6-1,TRBJ1-3,CASSPTDSGNTIYF,TGTGCCAGCAGCCCCACCGACAGTGGAAACACCATATATTTT
NA,TRBD1,TRBV7-2,TRBJ1-6,CASSLDRNSPLHF,TGTGCCAGCAGCTTGGACAGGAATTCACCCCTCCACTTT
NA,NA,TRBV4-1,TRBJ2-7,CASSLVVGYEQYF,TGCGCCAGCAGCCTCGTGGTCGGGTACGAGCAGTACTTC
NA,TRBD1,TRBV4-1,TRBJ1-4,CASSHLPGQGKEKLFF,TGCGCCAGCAGCCACCTCCCGGGACAGGGAAAGGAAAAACTGTTTTTT
NA,NA,TRBV27,TRBJ1-4,CASSFRASNEKLFF,TGTGCCAGCAGTTTCAGGGCCTCTAATGAAAAACTGTTTTTT
NA,TRBD1,TRBV4-1,TRBJ2-5,CASSPRGQDRVQETQYF,TGCGCCAGCAGCCCCCGAGGGCAGGACAGGGTCCAGGAGACCCAGTACTTC
NA,NA,TRBV18,TRBJ1-1,CASSPGRGGPVAEAFF,TGTGCCAGCTCACCAGGGCGCGGGGGGCCCGTGGCTGAAGCTTTCTTT
NA,NA,TRBV5-4,TRBJ1-4,CASSFDQAGIEKLFF,TGTGCCAGCAGCTTTGATCAGGCCGGGATCGAAAAACTGTTTTTT
NA,NA,TRBV6-5,TRBJ1-1,CASSYNTGIMNTEAFF,TGTGCCAGCAGTTACAACACGGGGATTATGAACACTGAAGCTTTCTTT
NA,TRBD1,TRBV7-2,TRBJ1-1,CASSLSLIGKGGTTEAFF,TGTGCCAGCAGCTTAAGCTTAATAGGGAAAGGGGGCACCACTGAAGCTTTCTTT
NA,TRBD1,TRBV30,TRBJ1-5,CAWSGTASNQPQHF,TGTGCCTGGAGCGGGACAGCTAGCAATCAGCCCCAGCATTTT
NA,NA,TRBV6-6,TRBJ1-1,CASSYSAGDTEAFF,TGTGCCAGCAGTTACTCGGCAGGGGACACTGAAGCTTTCTTT
NA,TRBD2,TRBV5-6,TRBJ2-7,CASSLAEGPRGVYEQYF,TGTGCCAGCAGCTTGGCCGAGGGGCCTCGGGGGGTCTACGAGCAGTACTTC
few,NA,TRBV6-5,TRBJ1-3,CASIKRGAGNTIYF,TGTGCCAGCATCAAGCGGGGAGCTGGAAACACCATATATTTT
NA,NA,TRBV4-3,TRBJ1-4,CASSQDPASGGEKLFF,TGCGCCAGCAGCCAAGATCCGGCTAGCGGGGGTGAAAAACTGTTTTTT
few,NA,TRBV7-2,TRBJ1-5,CASSLVGGNSNQPQHF,TGTGCCAGCAGCTTAGTCGGGGGGAATAGCAATCAGCCCCAGCATTTT
NA,TRBD1,TRBV6-4,TRBJ1-2,CASSDLGDRGQVTF,TGTGCCAGCAGTGATTTGGGGGACAGGGGGCAAGTCACCTTC
NA,NA,TRBV6-1,TRBJ1-4,CASSITGRGNEKLFF,TGTGCCAGCAGTATAACAGGGAGAGGGAATGAAAAACTGTTTTTT
once,TRBD2,TRBV19,TRBJ2-1,CASRTSGGAPGNEQFF,TGTGCCAGTAGGACTAGCGGGGGGGCGCCAGGCAATGAGCAGTTCTTC
NA,TRBD1,TRBV4-3,TRBJ1-5,CASSPRGTNSNQPQHF,TGCGCCAGCAGCCCCAGGGGGACGAATAGCAATCAGCCCCAGCATTTT
NA,TRBD1,TRBV25-1,TRBJ1-2,CASSDQRTGSGYGYTF,TGTGCCAGCAGTGATCAAAGGACAGGGAGTGGGTATGGCTACACCTTC
NA,TRBD1,TRBV5-1,TRBJ2-7,CASSLEGGTGTHEQYF,TGCGCCAGCAGCTTGGAGGGGGGGACAGGGACCCACGAGCAGTACTTC
NA,NA,TRBV18,TRBJ1-1,CASSPPGGEFNTEAFF,TGTGCCAGCTCACCACCAGGGGGAGAGTTTAACACTGAAGCTTTCTTT
NA,NA,TRBV19,TRBJ2-7,CASSIAGAYEQYF,TGTGCCAGTAGTATAGCAGGGGCCTACGAGCAGTACTTC
NA,NA,TRBV30,TRBJ1-4,CAWSGQVGAKLFF,TGTGCCTGGAGTGGACAGGTCGGGGCAAAACTGTTTTTT
few,NA,TRBV7-3,TRBJ1-1,CASSSDEAGTEAFF,TGTGCCAGCAGCTCAGATGAGGCCGGCACTGAAGCTTTCTTT
NA,TRBD2,TRBV4-2,TRBJ2-7,CASSQNGLAGYEQYF,TGTGCCAGCAGCCAAAACGGACTAGCGGGCTACGAGCAGTACTTC
NA,NA,TRBV5-1,TRBJ1-1,CASSSTAGGTEAFF,TGCGCCAGCAGCTCAACAGCCGGTGGCACTGAAGCTTTCTTT
NA,TRBD1,TRBV2,TRBJ1-6,CASSGGTGYEGSPLHF,TGTGCCAGCAGCGGCGGGACAGGGTATGAGGGATCACCCCTCCACTTT
NA,NA,TRBV29-1,TRBJ1-2,CSVEEAGVDYGYTF,TGCAGCGTTGAGGAGGCAGGGGTTGACTATGGCTACACCTTC
NA,NA,TRBV10-3,TRBJ1-5,CAIGPSGGNQPQHF,TGTGCCATCGGGCCTTCAGGGGGCAATCAGCCCCAGCATTTT
NA,TRBD1,TRBV6-1,TRBJ1-1,CASSQRTGNTEAFF,TGTGCCAGCAGTCAAAGGACAGGGAACACTGAAGCTTTCTTT
NA,TRBD1,TRBV13,TRBJ2-5,CACAQGAVSLETQYF,TGTGCCTGCGCTCAGGGGGCTGTTTCTTTAGAGACCCAGTACTTC
NA,TRBD1,TRBV7-6,TRBJ1-2,CASSLEPRQGSQGYTF,TGTGCCAGCAGCTTAGAGCCGAGACAGGGTTCACAGGGCTACACCTTC
NA,TRBD1,TRBV6-5,TRBJ2-1,CATTTGTGLDEQFF,TGTGCGACAACAACTGGGACAGGGCTCGATGAGCAGTTCTTC
NA,TRBD2,TRBV19,TRBJ2-5,CASSTTKSLSGLAFETQYF,TGTGCCAGTAGCACTACTAAGAGCCTCTCTGGACTAGCGTTTGAGACCCAGTACTTC
NA,NA,TRBV7-9,TRBJ2-3,CASSPRLADTQYF,TGTGCCAGCAGCCCCCGACTAGCAGATACGCAGTATTTT
NA,NA,TRBV7-2,TRBJ2-3,CASSPPGLQNTQYF,TGTGCCAGCAGCCCGCCGGGTCTTCAGAATACGCAGTATTTT
NA,TRBD1,TRBV13,TRBJ2-1,CASSLGRGRYNEQFF,TGTGCCAGCAGCTTAGGAAGGGGGCGGTACAATGAGCAGTTCTTC